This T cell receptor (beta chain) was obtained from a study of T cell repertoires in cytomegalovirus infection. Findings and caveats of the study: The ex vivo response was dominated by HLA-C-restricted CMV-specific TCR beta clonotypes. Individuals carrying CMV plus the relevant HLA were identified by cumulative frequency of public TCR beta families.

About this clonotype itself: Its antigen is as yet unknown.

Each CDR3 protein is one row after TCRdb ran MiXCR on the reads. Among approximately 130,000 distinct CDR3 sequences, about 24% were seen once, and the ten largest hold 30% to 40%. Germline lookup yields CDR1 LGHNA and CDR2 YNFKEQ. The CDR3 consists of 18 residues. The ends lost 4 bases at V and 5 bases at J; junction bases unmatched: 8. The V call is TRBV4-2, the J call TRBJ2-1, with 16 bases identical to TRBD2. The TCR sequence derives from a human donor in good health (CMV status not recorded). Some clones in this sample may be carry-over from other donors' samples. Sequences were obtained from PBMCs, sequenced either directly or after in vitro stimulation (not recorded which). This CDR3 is CASSPPGLAGGPDNEQFF. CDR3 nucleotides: TGTGCCAGCAGCCCGCCGGGACTAGCGGGAGGGCCTGACAATGAGCAGTTCTTC.